These T cell receptor beta chains were read from a single sample in a study of cytomegalovirus exposure and HLA in healthy donors. The repertoire was sequenced with immunoSEQ multiplex PCR; TCRdb's copy has only in-frame clones and lacks some. Of tens of thousands of clones listed, around 80% are singletons. Sequenced: PBMCs. These receptor sequences come from a woman aged 18-29 years in good health and CMV-seronegative. Both conserved end residues are part of each CDR3. D genes are given only for firm matches. Some rows have no size entry. The others give once, few or many, or a class for an expanded clone.

D: .; size: once; J: TRBJ2-4; length: 13; V: TRBV7-2; CDR3: CASSPREKNIQYF; DNA: TGTGCCAGCAGCCCGCGGGAAAAAAACATTCAGTACTTC
D: TRBD2; size: .; J: TRBJ2-1; length: 15; V: TRBV4-1; CDR3: CASSQVSSGDAEQFF; DNA: TGCGCCAGCAGCCAAGTATCTAGCGGGGACGCTGAGCAGTTCTTC
D: .; size: few; J: TRBJ2-2; length: 14; V: TRBV7-2; CDR3: CASSSGLITGELFF; DNA: TGTGCCAGCAGCTCGGGACTTATCACCGGGGAGCTGTTTTTT
D: TRBD1; size: .; J: TRBJ2-1; length: 14; V: TRBV27; CDR3: CASRGTGRFSEQFF; DNA: TGTGCCAGCAGGGGGACAGGGAGGTTCTCCGAGCAGTTCTTC
D: TRBD1; size: .; J: TRBJ1-5; length: 14; V: TRBV4-1; CDR3: CASSQGTGNQPQHF; DNA: TGCGCCAGCAGCCAGGGGACAGGGAATCAGCCCCAGCATTTT
D: TRBD2; size: .; J: TRBJ2-3; length: 16; V: TRBV5-4; CDR3: CASSSGLAGNTDTQYF; DNA: TGTGCCAGCAGCTCCGGACTAGCGGGGAACACAGATACGCAGTATTTT
D: .; size: .; J: TRBJ2-5; length: 14; V: TRBV9; CDR3: CASSVDGGRETQYF; DNA: TGTGCCAGCAGCGTAGATGGAGGGCGGGAGACCCAGTACTTC
D: .; size: .; J: TRBJ1-2; length: 17; V: TRBV4-3; CDR3: CASSQGNGEGGNYGYTF; DNA: TGCGCCAGCAGCCAAGGTAACGGAGAAGGGGGAAACTATGGCTACACCTTC
D: TRBD1; size: .; J: TRBJ1-2; length: 15; V: TRBV18; CDR3: CASSPNDRDPYGYTF; DNA: TGTGCCAGCTCACCGAATGACAGGGATCCCTATGGCTACACCTTC
D: .; size: .; J: TRBJ2-2; length: 21; V: TRBV4-3; CDR3: CASSQDRGWYGQPINTGELFF; DNA: TGCGCCAGCAGCCAAGATAGGGGGTGGTACGGCCAGCCTATAAACACCGGGGAGCTGTTTTTT
D: TRBD1; size: .; J: TRBJ1-2; length: 15; V: TRBV19; CDR3: CASSIGTGGLGGYTF; DNA: TGTGCCAGTAGTATTGGGACAGGGGGCTTGGGTGGCTACACCTTC
D: .; size: .; J: TRBJ1-2; length: 15; V: TRBV6-4; CDR3: CASTPAPGGNYGYPF; DNA: TGTGCCAGCACCCCGGCCCCCGGGGGGAACTATGGCTACCCCTTC
D: TRBD1; size: .; J: TRBJ1-5; length: 14; V: TRBV19; CDR3: CASSSTGGSQPQHF; DNA: TGTGCCAGTAGTTCCACAGGGGGCAGTCAGCCCCAGCATTTT
D: TRBD1; size: .; J: TRBJ1-2; length: 14; V: TRBV28; CDR3: CASSDPGQNYGYTF; DNA: TGTGCCAGCAGTGACCCGGGACAGAACTATGGCTACACCTTC
D: .; size: .; J: TRBJ1-3; length: 13; V: TRBV5-4; CDR3: CASSEQQGNTIYF; DNA: TGTGCCAGCAGCGAGCAACAGGGAAACACCATATATTTT
D: .; size: .; J: TRBJ2-7; length: 15; V: TRBV19; CDR3: CASSIDGFQVYEQYF; DNA: TGTGCCAGTAGTATAGATGGGTTTCAGGTCTACGAGCAGTACTTC
D: .; size: .; J: TRBJ2-7; length: 12; V: TRBV28; CDR3: CASISTGDEQYF; DNA: TGTGCCAGCATTTCAACCGGGGACGAGCAGTACTTC
D: .; size: .; J: TRBJ1-5; length: 15; V: TRBV6-5; CDR3: CASSPDRYSNQPQNF; DNA: TGTGCCAGCTCCCCCGACCGATATAGCAATCAGCCCCAGAATTTT
D: TRBD1; size: .; J: TRBJ2-7; length: 13; V: TRBV5-6; CDR3: CASSLYDRGEQYF; DNA: TGTGCCAGCAGCTTGTACGACAGGGGTGAGCAGTACTTC
D: .; size: .; J: TRBJ1-1; length: 9; V: TRBV19; CDR3: CARRQEAFF; DNA: TGTGCCAGACGACAGGAAGCTTTCTTT
D: TRBD2; size: .; J: TRBJ2-1; length: 15; V: TRBV5-1; CDR3: CASSLASGGRNEQFF; DNA: TGCGCCAGCAGCTTGGCGAGCGGGGGGCGCAATGAGCAGTTCTTC
D: TRBD1; size: .; J: TRBJ1-1; length: 15; V: TRBV9; CDR3: CASSSQVGQTGEAFF; DNA: TGTGCCAGCAGCTCCCAAGTGGGACAGACGGGTGAAGCTTTCTTT
D: TRBD1; size: .; J: TRBJ1-6; length: 16; V: TRBV12-5; CDR3: CASGFLTGGGNSPLHF; DNA: TGTGCTAGTGGTTTCCTAACAGGGGGCGGGAATTCACCCCTCCACTTT
D: .; size: medium-sized; J: TRBJ1-1; length: 14; V: TRBV28; CDR3: CASSQGGGITEAFF; DNA: TGTGCCAGCAGTCAGGGTGGTGGTATCACTGAAGCTTTCTTT
D: TRBD1; size: .; J: TRBJ1-5; length: 14; V: TRBV19; CDR3: CASSRDRNNQPQHF; DNA: TGTGCCAGTAGTCGGGACAGGAACAATCAGCCCCAGCATTTT
D: .; size: .; J: TRBJ2-5; length: 15; V: TRBV6-1; CDR3: CASSGAPGAQETQYF; DNA: TGTGCCAGCAGTGGAGCGCCCGGAGCCCAAGAGACCCAGTACTTC
D: TRBD2; size: once; J: TRBJ2-7; length: 15; V: TRBV27; CDR3: CASSLTGLGTYEQYF; DNA: TGTGCCAGCAGTTTGACTGGACTAGGGACCTACGAGCAGTACTTC
D: .; size: few; J: TRBJ2-5; length: 13; V: TRBV7-2; CDR3: CASSLSLQETQYF; DNA: TGTGCCAGCAGCTTATCACTTCAAGAGACCCAGTACTTC